This T cell receptor beta chain is drawn from a study of CD8+CD57+ T cells in acquired aplastic anemia (dated by TCRdb to 2016 to 2019). Turning to the overall study: On average, sorted CD4+ and CD8+ cells yielded 2.5 to 3.5 ug of extracted DNA, with a range of roughly 0.18 to 30 ug. CD8+CD57+ expansion was defined as frequency above the mean frequency observed in healthy subjects.

General findings and caveats noted by the study authors: Although 25 to 30 CD8+ CDR3 sequences were shared by patients and controls, these sequences appeared highly expressed in patients and within the immunodominant clones of patients. CD8+ Simpson's diversity did not differ significantly between patients and healthy controls (P=0.060).

TCR beta VDJ combination and CDR3 sequence profiling used genomic DNA as the template. TCR repertoire sequencing was run on an Illumina HiSeq 2000. On the study's bioinformatics: TRBV/TRBJ rearrangement plots, CDR3 size and DJ length profiles, and Simpson's diversity index were used to evaluate the repertoires. The most abundant DNA sequence in the deep sequencing data was defined as the immunodominant clone. CDR3 amino acid sequences were checked for sharing across subjects and were also compared against the VDJdb database and published repertoires. Starting from the raw public reads, TCRdb applied fastp trimming at Q25, assembled clones with MiXCR and retained in-frame beta chains. Each CDR3 protein gets just one entry, which takes the most common genes and DNA from the rows behind it. TCRdb's processing, not the study's, gives the V and J calls here. The sample yields fewer than 200,000 distinct CDR3 sequences; 45% to 60% were counted once. The ten largest clones add up to 10% to 15% of the sample.

Flow cytometry had shown CD8+CD57+ cell expansion in the patients selected for sequencing. All patients had severe acquired aplastic anemia diagnosed by International Study of Aplastic Anemia and Agranulocytosis and Camitta criteria. At the time blood was sampled, none of the patients had received any therapy. The study deep-sequenced TCR repertoires of sorted CD4+ and CD8+ blood T cells from severe aplastic anemia patients and healthy subjects. In the USA, patient enrollment took place under clinicaltrials.gov protocols 00001620, 01623167, 00001397, 00071045, 00081523 and 00961064. Ficoll-Paque density gradient centrifugation was used to isolate peripheral blood mononuclear cells. CD4+ and CD8+ T cells were sorted by FACS or magnetic beads before DNA extraction. CDR1 and CDR2, per the germline V gene (reference sequence), are SGHKS and YYEKEE. V lost 2 bases and J lost 7 bases; the stretch between them is 21 bases long. The CDR3 measures 16 amino acids from cysteine to phenylalanine. The entry retains the CDR3 DNA only, 48 bases that are in frame from base 1.

This clonotype has ten or more counts. Which antigen it targets is not known. No clone much larger than this one lies a single base away; base qualities are absent. What was sequenced was sorted CD4+, CD8+, or CD8+CD57+ T cells (not recorded which) from PBMCs. This TCR was recovered from a human donor with aplastic anemia. This sequence uses TRBV5-5 and TRBJ1-2, with no D gene named confidently. The DNA sequence reads TGTGCCAGCAGCTTAGATTCCGGAGGCCGCAGTGGTGGCTACACCTTC. The translation is CASSLDSGGRSGGYTF.